This T cell receptor (beta chain) is from a study of T cell changes during pregnancy in multiple sclerosis. Here immunoSEQ multiplex PCR was the method, and the copy in TCRdb shows in-frame clones only, minus some. This table has 20,000 to 25,000 clones, about 93% appearing once. This clone turned up a few times. The material was CD8+ T cells from peripheral blood mononuclear cells, obtained in the third trimester of pregnancy. The TCR comes from a female donor with multiple sclerosis, enrolled in a pregnancy study.

This CDR3 is CASSRGQDEQFF. Here the CDR3 DNA reads TGTGCCAGCAGCAGGGGACAGGATGAGCAGTTCTTC. The chain uses TRBV2 and TRBJ2-1; 8 positions match TRBD1. Losses at the gene ends were 6 bases for V and 8 bases for J; bases not matched to a gene: 3. From germline, CDR1 is SNHLY and CDR2 FYNNEI. This CDR3 has 12 residues.